These T cell receptor beta chains were read from a single sample in a study of PD-1 blockade in classical Hodgkin lymphoma. The protocol was immunoSEQ multiplex PCR, while the TCRdb copy is restricted to in-frame clones and leaves out a portion. This sample has around 65,000 clones, with about 85% found just once. The input for sequencing was peripheral blood mononuclear cells (PBMCs), taken before the fourth cycle of nivolumab. Receptors originate from a human donor with classical Hodgkin lymphoma. Each CDR3 is given with its conserved first and last residue. Size tells how often a clone was seen (once, few, many) or the class of an expanded clone, and some rows leave it out.

.,TRBV6-5,TRBJ2-1,CASSYSGLSSYNEQFF
once,TRBV5-1,TRBJ2-7,CASSSSGLDYEQYF
.,TRBV7-8,TRBJ2-7,CASSLGLHSYEQYF
.,TRBV5-1,TRBJ2-3,CASSLSGLLTDTQYF
.,TRBV19,TRBJ1-2,CASTGSPTSNYGYTF
.,TRBV7-9,TRBJ2-5,CASSLAEGETQYF
.,TRBV19,TRBJ2-1,CASRRGPNLAYNEQFF
.,TRBV6-1,TRBJ2-4,CASSEWGAKNIQYF
few,TRBV7-9,TRBJ2-2,CASSRGPGLAAGELFF
.,TRBV5-1,TRBJ2-5,CASSVGLGGVETQYF
.,TRBV14,TRBJ2-7,CASSSPRLHYEQYF
.,TRBV19,TRBJ1-3,CASEAQFSGNTIYF
.,TRBV5-1,TRBJ1-4,CASSLGSSNEKLFF
once,TRBV9,TRBJ2-1,CASSSGGSSYNEQFF
.,TRBV19,TRBJ2-3,CASPPRGAYLGTDTQYF
.,TRBV28,TRBJ2-1,CASSLGVAGPPSDEQFF
.,TRBV5-4,TRBJ2-6,CASSLAGRAGANVLTF
.,TRBV5-1,TRBJ2-5,CASSLPTGAGETQYF
.,TRBV10-3,TRBJ2-3,CAIRGPSGTSIGDTQYF
.,TRBV19,TRBJ2-7,CASSMKVSYEQYF
.,TRBV28,TRBJ1-1,CASSFSNTEAFF
once,TRBV2,TRBJ2-3,CASRRSTSFLYF
.,TRBV5-1,TRBJ2-5,CASSLGGEETQYF
.,TRBV28,TRBJ1-2,CASGRGFSYGYTF
once,TRBV19,TRBJ1-3,CASSRGTARIGNTIYF
.,TRBV5-1,TRBJ2-3,CASSFPQGTDTQYF
.,TRBV7-2,TRBJ2-1,CASSLWLAGEEYNEQFF
.,TRBV5-4,TRBJ1-1,CASRVQGSTEAFF